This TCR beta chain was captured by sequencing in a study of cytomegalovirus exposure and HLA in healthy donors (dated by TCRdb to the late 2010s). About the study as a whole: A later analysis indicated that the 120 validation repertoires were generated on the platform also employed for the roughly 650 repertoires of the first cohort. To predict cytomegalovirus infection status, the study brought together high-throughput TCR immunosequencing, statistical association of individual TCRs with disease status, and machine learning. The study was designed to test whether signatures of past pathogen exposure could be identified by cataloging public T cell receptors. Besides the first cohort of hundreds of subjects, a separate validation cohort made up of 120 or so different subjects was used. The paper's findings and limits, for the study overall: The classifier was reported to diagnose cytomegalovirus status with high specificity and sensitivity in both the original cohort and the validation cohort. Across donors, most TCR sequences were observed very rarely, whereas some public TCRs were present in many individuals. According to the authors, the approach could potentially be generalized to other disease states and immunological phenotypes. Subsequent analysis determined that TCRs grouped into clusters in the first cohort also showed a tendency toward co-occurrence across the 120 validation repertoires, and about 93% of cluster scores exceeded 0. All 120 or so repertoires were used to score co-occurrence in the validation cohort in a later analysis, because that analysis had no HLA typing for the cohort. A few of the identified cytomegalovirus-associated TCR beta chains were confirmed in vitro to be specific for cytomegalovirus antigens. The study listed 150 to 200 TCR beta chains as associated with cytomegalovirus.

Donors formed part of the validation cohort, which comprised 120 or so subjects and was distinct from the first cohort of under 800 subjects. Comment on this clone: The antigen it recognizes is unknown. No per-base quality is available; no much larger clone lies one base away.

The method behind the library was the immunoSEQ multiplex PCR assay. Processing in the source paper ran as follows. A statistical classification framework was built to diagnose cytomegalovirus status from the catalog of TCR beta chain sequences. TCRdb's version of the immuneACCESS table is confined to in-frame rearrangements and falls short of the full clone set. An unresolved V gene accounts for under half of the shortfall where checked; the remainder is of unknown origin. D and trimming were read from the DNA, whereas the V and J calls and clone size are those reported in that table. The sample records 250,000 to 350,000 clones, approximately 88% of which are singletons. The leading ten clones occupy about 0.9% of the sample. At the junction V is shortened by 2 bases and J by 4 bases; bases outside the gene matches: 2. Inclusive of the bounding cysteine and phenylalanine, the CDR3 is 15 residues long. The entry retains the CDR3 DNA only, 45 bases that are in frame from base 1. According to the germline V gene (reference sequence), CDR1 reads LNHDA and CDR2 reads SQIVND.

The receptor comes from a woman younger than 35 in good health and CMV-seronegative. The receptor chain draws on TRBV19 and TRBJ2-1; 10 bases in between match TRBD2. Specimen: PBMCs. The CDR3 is CASSILLAGYNEQFF. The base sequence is TGTGCCAGTAGTATACTACTAGCGGGATACAATGAGCAGTTCTTC.